The 3 T cell receptor beta chains in this list originate from one sample, sequenced in a study of blood T cell repertoires in COVID-19. The protocol was immunoSEQ multiplex PCR, while the TCRdb copy is restricted to in-frame clones and leaves out a portion. The sample consists of 650,000 to 800,000 clones, just under 90% of them appearing once. The sample was peripheral blood. The source of these receptors is a young woman with acute or convalescent COVID-19.

This chain joins TRBV7-2 and TRBJ2-7; 10 positions match TRBD2. The germline gives CDR1 SGHTA, CDR2 FQGNSA. After removal of 1 base from V and 9 bases from J, the junction contained 9 bases not matched to a gene. The CDR3 is 15 residues long. This chain's CDR3 is CASSLEASGGYGQYF. The CDR3 DNA is TGTGCCAGCAGCTTAGAGGCTAGCGGGGGATATGGGCAGTACTTC.

The table lists this clone with a count of one. The chain recombines TRBV9 with TRBJ2-5, with D possibly matching TRBD1 (6 bases). This CDR3 is built from 15 residues. V was pared by 4 bases and J by 3 bases, with 16 bases between. In germline, CDR1 is SGDLS, CDR2 YYNGEE. The CDR3 sequence is CASSPYKDSEETQYF. The DNA of the CDR3 is TGTGCCAGCAGCCCATACAAGGACAGTGAAGAGACCCAGTACTTC.

The chain is built from TRBV6-1 and TRBJ2-3, with 13 bases lining up with TRBD2. With V trimmed by 4 bases and J by 13 bases, 14 bases remained unmatched. The CDR3 runs to 16 residues. Germline loops: CDR1 MNHNS, CDR2 SASEGT. The CDR3 region has the DNA TGTGCCAGCAGTGGAGGGGAACTAGCGGGGGGGCCCGATAAGTATTTT. Protein product: CASSGGELAGGPDKYF.